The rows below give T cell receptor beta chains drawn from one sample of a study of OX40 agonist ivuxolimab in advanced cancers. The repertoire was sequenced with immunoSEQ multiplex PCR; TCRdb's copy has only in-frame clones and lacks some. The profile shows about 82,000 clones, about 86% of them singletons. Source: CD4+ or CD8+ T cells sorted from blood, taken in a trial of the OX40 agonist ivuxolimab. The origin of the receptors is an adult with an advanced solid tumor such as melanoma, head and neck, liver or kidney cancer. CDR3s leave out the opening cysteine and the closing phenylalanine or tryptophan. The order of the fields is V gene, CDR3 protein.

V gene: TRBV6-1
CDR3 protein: ASSEVRRFIQY

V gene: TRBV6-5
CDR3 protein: ASKASGRYQETQY

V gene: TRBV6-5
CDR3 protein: ASSYSTGGYEQY

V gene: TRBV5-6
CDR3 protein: ASTPGGQYNEQF

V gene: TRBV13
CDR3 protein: ASSLLARFSYNEQF

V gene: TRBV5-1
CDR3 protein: ASSLVSGQRNIQY

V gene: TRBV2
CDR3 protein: ASSPPTGGGTEAF

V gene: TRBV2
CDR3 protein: ASRSGQGIYEQF

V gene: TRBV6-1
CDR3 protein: ASSETRTYNSPLH

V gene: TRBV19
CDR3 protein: ASSWPGVNQPQH

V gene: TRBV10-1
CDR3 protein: ASRRRLAGPRETQY

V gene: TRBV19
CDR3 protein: ASSSSTGTGSRTANSPLH

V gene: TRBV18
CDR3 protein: ASSPPGQGYNEQF

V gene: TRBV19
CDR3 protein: ASSMRGFQETQY

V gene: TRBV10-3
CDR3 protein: AIRGTGDQPQH

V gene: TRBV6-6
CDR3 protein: ASSYRSSEQY

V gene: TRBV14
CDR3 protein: ASSFPGLERPVYEQY

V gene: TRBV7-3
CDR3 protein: ASSPGGTSAYNEQF

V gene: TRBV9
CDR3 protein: ASSLAGQGNNEQY

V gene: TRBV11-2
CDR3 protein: ASSLLSTGRKTEAF

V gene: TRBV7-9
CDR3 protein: ASSLQGAGEKLF

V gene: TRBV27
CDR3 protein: ASKRGGNTGELF

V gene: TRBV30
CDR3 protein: AWSIPTSGRETQY

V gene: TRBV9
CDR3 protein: ASSARNEQF

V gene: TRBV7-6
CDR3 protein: ASSSTYPGQSYEQY

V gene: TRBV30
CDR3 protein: AWRPGAGNTEAF

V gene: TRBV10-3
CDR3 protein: AISESIYEQY

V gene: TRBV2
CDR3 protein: ASSLERGAGDTQY

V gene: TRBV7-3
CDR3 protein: ASSSVESPLH

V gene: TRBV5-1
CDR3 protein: ASSKTGVPDTQY

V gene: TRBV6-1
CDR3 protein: ASRGQGGNTEAF

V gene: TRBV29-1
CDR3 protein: SVRQYSTDTQY

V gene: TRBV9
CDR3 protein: ASSVEGQGDEKLF

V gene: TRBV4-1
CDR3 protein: ASSQDQGIVR

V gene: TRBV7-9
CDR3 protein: ASSRGGTGTLGQY

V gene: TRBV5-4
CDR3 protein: ASSFRGKNTEAF

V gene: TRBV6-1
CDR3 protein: ASSDNYGVSAGNTIY

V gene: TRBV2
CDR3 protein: ASSEISETQY

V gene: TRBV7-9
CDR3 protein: ASASPGGQGVEKLF

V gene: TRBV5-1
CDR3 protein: ASSPGGALGNTIY

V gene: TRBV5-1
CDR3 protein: ASSLGQGGNEQY

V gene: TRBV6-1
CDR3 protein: ASSELLAGINTGELF

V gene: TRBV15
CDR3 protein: ATSRGDHTDTQY

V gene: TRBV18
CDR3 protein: ASSPRQYTDTQY

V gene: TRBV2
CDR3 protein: ASSSGPVTPGANVLT

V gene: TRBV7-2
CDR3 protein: ASSLRHGTSGGAGDTQY

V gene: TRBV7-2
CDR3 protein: ASSLEAGYEQY

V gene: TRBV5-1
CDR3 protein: ASSLATQVGDNEQF

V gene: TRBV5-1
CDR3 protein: ASSLGEGSNQPQH

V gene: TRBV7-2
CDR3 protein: ASSRSYEQY

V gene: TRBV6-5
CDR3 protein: ASSYKGNEQF

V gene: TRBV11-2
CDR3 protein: ASSLAGTGSGYT

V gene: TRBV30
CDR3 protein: AWNKVSNSPLH

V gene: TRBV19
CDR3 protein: ASSRTSDEQF